The clone carrying this TCR beta chain was counted a few times. Indicated time point: blood at routine non-recurrence follow-up after resection. Looked up from germline, CDR1 is SGHAT and CDR2 is FQNNGV. The V end lost 5 bases, the J end lost 4 bases, and 20 bases lay between the germline ends. The CDR3 spans 16 residues. The data were obtained in a study of spatial heterogeneity in lung cancer. Overall study: Sequencing covered available follow-up PBMC samples collected a median of roughly 2 years after resection. In raw reads, more than nine appearances on average were recorded for each unique TCR and UMI combination.

TCRdb passed the 5' RACE reads through MiXCR, listing each CDR3 protein once. This sample carries about 110,000 distinct CDR3 sequences, 10% to 13% of them seen once, and the ten largest clones take roughly 24%. This specimen was PBMCs, taken at follow-up. This clonotype was obtained from a female donor with early-stage non-small cell lung cancer. The gene calls are TRBV11-2 and TRBJ1-2; no clear D. CDR3 amino acids: CASSPLYSDWVYGYTF. CDR3 DNA sequence: TGTGCCAGCAGCCCCCTTTATTCCGATTGGGTCTATGGCTACACCTTC. The full variable domain, completed using reference TRBV11-2 and TRBJ1-2, is EAGVAQSPRYKIIEKRQSVAFWCNPISGHATLYWYQQILGQGPKLLIQFQNNGVVDDSQLPKDRFSAERLKGVDSTLKIQPAKLEDSAVYLCASSPLYSDWVYGYTFGSGTRLTVV.